These 12 T cell receptor beta chains share one sample of origin, sequenced in a study of blood T cell repertoires in COVID-19. Profiled with immunoSEQ multiplex PCR; TCRdb holds only in-frame clones, not every one. The data hold 95,000 to 150,000 clones, with about nine tenths observed a single time. The sequenced sample consisted of peripheral blood. The source is a middle-aged man with acute or convalescent COVID-19.

This chain joins TRBV5-1 and TRBJ1-2, with D tentatively TRBD1 (5 bases). Germline V CDR1 and CDR2: SGHRS, YFSETQ. This CDR3 has 13 residues. Trimming removed 4 bases from V and 0 bases from J, with 7 bases in between. The CDR3 nucleotides read TGCGCCAGCAGCACAGGATCTAACTATGGCTACACCTTC. Its translation is CASSTGSNYGYTF.

This chain links TRBV19 with TRBJ1-5; a weak D match, TRBD1 (6 bases). Trimming pared 6 bases from V and 0 bases from J, leaving 12 bases between. The CDR3 loop spans 15 amino acids. Germline V CDR1 and CDR2: LNHDA, SQIVND (reference sequence). The CDR3 here is CASSTTGYSNQPQHF. Written as DNA, the CDR3 is TGTGCCAGTAGCACGACAGGATATAGCAATCAGCCCCAGCATTTT.

In the case of this clone: The same CDR3 can be traced to other DNA sequences in this sample. The V and J genes are TRBV5-1 and TRBJ1-1; 9 nucleotides agree with TRBD1. After removal of 4 bases from V and 1 base from J, the junction contained 2 bases not matched to a gene. Germline V gene lookup returns CDR1 SGHRS and CDR2 YFSETQ. The CDR3 sequence is 14 residues long. The CDR3 sequence: CASSRGQGNTEAFF. CDR3 sequence (DNA): TGCGCCAGCAGCAGGGGACAGGGGAACACTGAAGCTTTCTTT. The entire variable domain, with the rest obtained from reference TRBV5-1 and TRBJ1-1, is as follows: KAGVTQTPRYLIKTRGQQVTLSCSPISGHRSVSWYQQTPGQGLQFLFEYFSETQRNKGNFPGRFSGRQFSNSRSEMNVSTLELGDSALYLCASSRGQGNTEAFFGQGTRLTVV.

The V and J genes are TRBV18 and TRBJ2-1; TRBD1 matches at 9 bases. V shed 3 bases, J shed 5 bases, and the junction held 5 bases outside the gene matches. The CDR3 is 15 amino acids. Germline assignment: CDR1 KGHSH and CDR2 LQKENI. As DNA, the CDR3 is TGTGCCAGCTCACCGGAACAGGGGGCGGACAATGAGCAGTTCTTC. Its protein is CASSPEQGADNEQFF.

The chain carries TRBV10-3 and TRBJ1-1; D is ambiguous. This CDR3 is built from 14 residues. Looked up from germline, CDR1 is ENHRY and CDR2 is SYGVKD. V lost 4 bases and J lost 1, with 10 bases in between. CDR3 in amino acids: CAISAAGGNTEAFF. The CDR3 DNA follows: TGTGCCATCAGTGCGGCCGGAGGGAACACTGAAGCTTTCTTT.

As DNA, the CDR3 is TGTGCCAGTAGTACCCTCGGCTTGGGGGACAGATTTTTT. Amino acid sequence: CASSTLGLGDRFF. The chain uses TRBV19 and TRBJ1-4, with 7 bases lining up with TRBD1. Germline CDR1 is LNHDA and CDR2 is SQIVND (reference sequence). V shed 4 bases and J 17 bases; nucleotides not matched to a gene: 13. The length of the CDR3 is 13 residues.

This clone was recorded a few times. J is TRBJ2-7 and V is TRBV2; D ambiguous. The CDR3 spans 11 residues. CDR1 is SNHLY and CDR2 is FYNNEI in the germline V gene. Trimming removed 6 bases from V and 2 bases from J, with 5 bases in between. The CDR3 sequence: CASRLAYEQYF. The CDR3 DNA reads as TGTGCCAGCAGACTGGCCTACGAGCAGTACTTC.

This clone was observed a single time. One end of the junction does not line up with germline, which may come from a read error. CDR3 in amino acids: CSAESATNEKLFF. CDR3 in DNA: TGCAGCGCTGAAAGCGCAACTAATGAAAAACTGTTTTTT. The chain is built from TRBV29-1 and TRBJ1-4; D call uncertain. CDR1 is SQVTM, CDR2 ANQGSEA, per germline. The CDR3 covers 13 residues. Using reference TRBV29-1 and TRBJ1-4 for the parts outside the CDR3, the full variable domain is SAVISQKPSRDICQRGTSLTIQCQVDSQVTMMFWYRQQPGQSLTLIATANQGSEATYESGFVIDKFPISRPNLTFSTLTVSNMSPEDSSIYLCSAESATNEKLFFGSGTQLSVL.

The rearrangement links TRBV24-1 to TRBJ1-5; TRBD1 is a possible D gene (5 bases). Trimming pared 4 bases from V and 6 bases from J, leaving 9 bases between. The germline V gene encodes CDR1 KGHDR and CDR2 SFDVKD. The CDR3 sequence is 13 residues long. The CDR3 DNA reads TGTGCCACCAGTGACCCTCAGGGTCAGCCCCAGCATTTT. Its translation: CATSDPQGQPQHF.

The gene calls are TRBV2 and TRBJ2-5; D gene unclear. Per the germline V gene, CDR1 is SNHLY and CDR2 is FYNNEI. The CDR3 runs to 12 residues. The germline V and J ends were trimmed by 8 bases and 1 base, with 8 bases remaining between them. The DNA for the CDR3 is TGTGCCAGCGGCGACATCCAAGAGACCCAGTACTTC. It yields the protein CASGDIQETQYF.

This chain joins TRBV5-1 and TRBJ2-3; D possibly corresponds to TRBD2 (6 bases). Trimming took 1 base from V and 1 from J, leaving 10 bases between them. The CDR3 spans 15 residues. The germline V gene encodes CDR1 SGHRS and CDR2 YFSETQ. The CDR3 sequence is CASSLIRGGTDTQYF. The CDR3 DNA reads TGCGCCAGCAGCTTGATCCGCGGGGGCACAGATACGCAGTATTTT.

V usage is TRBV18 and J usage is TRBJ1-2, with 7 bases that match TRBD1. Germline lookup yields CDR1 KGHSH and CDR2 LQKENI. J was trimmed by 8 bases and V by 2 bases; bases with no gene match: 14. The CDR3 is 16 residues long. The CDR3 nucleotides read TGTGCCAGCTCACCAATACAGGACAGGAGAAACTTCGGCTACACCTTC. Residues: CASSPIQDRRNFGYTF.